This T cell receptor (beta chain) derives from a study of cytomegalovirus exposure and HLA in healthy donors. Points from the study as a whole: Later analysis placed DRB1 highest and HLA-C lowest in TCR association rates, which differed by HLA locus.

The germline V gene encodes CDR1 MNHEY and CDR2 SVGAGI. This CDR3 is built from 14 residues. The J segment lost 2 bases and the V segment lost 4 bases, leaving 5 bases of the junction unmatched. Concerning this clone itself: Its target is unknown.

The PCR made use of 60 Vbeta and 13 Jbeta primers. Libraries were prepared by immunoSEQ multiplex PCR; TCRdb keeps only in-frame clonotypes and omits some of them. The top ten clones hold 9.5% to 13% of a sample with about 67,000 clones, 80% to 90% of them seen once. Sequenced input: PBMCs. The rearrangement joins TRBV6-5 to TRBJ2-7, with 7 bases identical to TRBD2. The sequence was collected from a woman younger than 45 in good health and CMV-seropositive. CDR3 coding DNA: TGTGCCAGCAGTTTATCCCTAGCGGCCTACGAGCAGTACTTC. It specifies CASSLSLAAYEQYF.